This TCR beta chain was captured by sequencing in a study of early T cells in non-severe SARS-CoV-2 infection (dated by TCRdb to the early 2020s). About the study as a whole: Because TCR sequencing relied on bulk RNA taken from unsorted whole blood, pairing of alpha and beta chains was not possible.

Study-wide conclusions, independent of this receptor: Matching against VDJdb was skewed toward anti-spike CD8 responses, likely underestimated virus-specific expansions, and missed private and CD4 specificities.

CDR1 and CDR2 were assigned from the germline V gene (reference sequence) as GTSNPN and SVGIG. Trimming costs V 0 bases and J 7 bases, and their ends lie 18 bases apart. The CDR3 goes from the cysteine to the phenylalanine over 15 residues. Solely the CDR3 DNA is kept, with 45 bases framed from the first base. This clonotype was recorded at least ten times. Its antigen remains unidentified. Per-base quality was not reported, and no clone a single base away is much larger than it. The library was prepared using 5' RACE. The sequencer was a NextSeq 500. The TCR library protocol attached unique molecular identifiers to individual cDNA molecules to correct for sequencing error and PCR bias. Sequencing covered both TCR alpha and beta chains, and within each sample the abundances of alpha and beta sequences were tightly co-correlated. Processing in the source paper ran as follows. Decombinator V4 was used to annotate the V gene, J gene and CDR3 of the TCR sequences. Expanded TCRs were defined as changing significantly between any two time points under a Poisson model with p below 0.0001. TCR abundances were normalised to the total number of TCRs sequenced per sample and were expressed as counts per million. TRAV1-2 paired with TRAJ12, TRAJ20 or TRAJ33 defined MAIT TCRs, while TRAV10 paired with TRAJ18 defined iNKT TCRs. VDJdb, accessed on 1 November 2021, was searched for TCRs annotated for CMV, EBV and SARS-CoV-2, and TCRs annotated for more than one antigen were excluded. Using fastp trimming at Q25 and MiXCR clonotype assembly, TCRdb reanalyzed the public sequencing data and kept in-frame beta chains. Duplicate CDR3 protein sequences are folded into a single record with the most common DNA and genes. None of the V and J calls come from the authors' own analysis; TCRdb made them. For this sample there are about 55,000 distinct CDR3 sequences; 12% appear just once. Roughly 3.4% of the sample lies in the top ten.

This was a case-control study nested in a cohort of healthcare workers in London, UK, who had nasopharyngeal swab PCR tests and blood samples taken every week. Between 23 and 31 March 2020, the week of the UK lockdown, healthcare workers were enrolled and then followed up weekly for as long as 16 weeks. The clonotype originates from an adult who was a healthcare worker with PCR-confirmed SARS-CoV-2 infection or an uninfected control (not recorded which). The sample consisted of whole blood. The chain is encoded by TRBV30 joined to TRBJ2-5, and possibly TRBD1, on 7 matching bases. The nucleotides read TGTGCCTGGAGTGTGGTCAGGGGGGTTCGTGGGACCCAGTACTTC. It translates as CAWSVVRGVRGTQYF.